The present entry profiles one TCR beta chain with its context. The clone's antigen remains unknown. One base away there is no much larger clone; base qualities are not given. This entry belongs to a study of CD4 T cells in relation to SARS-CoV-2 and coronaviruses (dated by TCRdb to the early 2020s). Some background on the complete study: The ViraFEST assay cultured PBMCs with antigen for 10 days, then sequenced TCR beta CDR3s to find antigen-specific clonal expansions. Across all 12 patients in the convalescent cohort, the median age was roughly 40 years, with a range of about 21 to 80 years. Among the roughly twelve convalescent patients, 8 males and 4 females were included, and two of the subjects were Hispanic. Using patient-derived lymphoblastoid cell lines, the shared crossreactive spike epitopes were mapped to their HLA restriction. At the level of individual TCR clonotypes, the study measured memory CD4+ T cell crossreactivity between SARS-CoV-2 spike protein and common cold coronavirus spike proteins. The Adaptive Biotechnologies TCR-sequencing kit was used to sequence samples from a few pre-COVID donors and the naive versus memory experiments, whereas other data were Illumina-based. A different, Illumina-based TCR-beta assay was used to sequence expansion assays from other donors in the study.

Naive and memory CD4+ T cells were separated from cryopreserved PBMCs by CD4 enrichment followed by EasySep naive CD4+ T cell enrichment. Sorted naive or memory CD4+ T cells (around 10^5) were grown at a 1:1 ratio with T cell-depleted PBMCs and CEF peptides for about eleven days. Each peptide culture condition was generally run in triplicate replicate wells. Ficoll-Paque PLUS gradient centrifugation was used to isolate PBMCs from leukapheresis product or whole blood. PBMCs were either cryopreserved at -140°C or used fresh in the expansion assay. The QIAamp Micro DNA Kit was used to extract genomic DNA from the CD4+ T cells. Study-wide findings and limitations: Memory CD4+ clonotypes crossrecognizing SARS-CoV-2 and at least one common cold coronavirus spike were found in approximately 60% of donors. Small numbers of patients and of tested TCRs were a limitation of the study. Crossreactive clones showed significantly weaker SARS-CoV-2-driven expansion than monoreactive clones, consistent with antigenic imprinting. No donor contributed both pre-pandemic and post-infection samples, which limited tracing the source of pre-existing responses. Naive versus memory sequencing indicated the assay detects memory recall responses rather than primary responses primed during culture. Because the crossreactivity analysis focused on spike protein, crossreactivity against other viral proteins was not assessed.

CEF-cultured naive and memory CD4+ T cell DNA received survey-level immunoSEQ TCR-beta sequencing. On the authors' methods: Preprocessing removed nonproductive sequences and CDR3s not starting with C, not ending with F or W, or shorter than 7 amino acids. Antigen-specific clonotypes were called with the MANAFEST web app, based on expansion relative to reference and other culture wells. A clone was considered positive if the clone showed significant expansion compared with the reference culture in 2 of 3 replicate wells at an FDR below 0.05. For a clone to be considered positive, significant expansion relative to all other tandem wells and an odds ratio above 5 were also required. Cultured and uncultured naive and memory CD4+ repertoires were searched for CDR3s previously identified as spike- and CEF-reactive. Pairwise Levenshtein distance, computed with the stringdist R package after three terminal residues were trimmed from each end, was used as the measure of CDR3 homology. Not all clones reach the TCRdb copy of this immuneACCESS table, which keeps in-frame sequences only. Checked studies attribute under half of the gap to unresolved V genes and leave the rest unexplained. The DNA gave D and trimming, while V, J and clone size come from that table. The sample table contains around 40,000 clones; only one count was recorded for 75% to 90% of them. The ten largest clones capture 1% to 1.5% of the sample.

V is pruned by 8 bases and J by 0 bases, leaving 4 bases of the junction without a gene match. In the germline V gene, CDR1 corresponds to SNHLY and CDR2 to FYNNEI. The CDR3 goes from the cysteine to the phenylalanine over 14 residues. CDR3 DNA only is kept here, 42 bases in frame from base 1. The rearranged segments are TRBV2 and TRBJ2-5; TRBD2 aligns with 9 central bases. This receptor was obtained from an adult with COVID-19. Sequenced input: naive CD4+ T cells from PBMCs, cultured in vitro. This sample's cell subset or site label indicates: naive CD4+ T cells isolated by negative enrichment. DNA sequence: TGTGCCAGCTCTCCTAGCGGGAACCAAGAGACCCAGTACTTC. It translates as CASSPSGNQETQYF.